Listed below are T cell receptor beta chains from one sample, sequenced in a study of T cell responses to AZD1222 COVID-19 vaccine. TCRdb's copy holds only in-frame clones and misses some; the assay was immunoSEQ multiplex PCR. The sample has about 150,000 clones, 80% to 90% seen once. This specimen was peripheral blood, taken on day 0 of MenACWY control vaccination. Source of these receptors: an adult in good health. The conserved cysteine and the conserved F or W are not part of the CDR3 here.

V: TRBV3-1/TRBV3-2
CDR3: ASSQGTGVDTGELF

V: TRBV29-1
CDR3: SVEGVGTGLRGEQF

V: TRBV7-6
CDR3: ASSLAGGNGYT

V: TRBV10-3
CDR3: AISEVRQTMNTEAF

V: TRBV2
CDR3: ASSEYRGGGYSNQPQH

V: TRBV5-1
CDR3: ASSLFQGVNTEAF

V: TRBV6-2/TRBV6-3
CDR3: ASSLTGSRGYT

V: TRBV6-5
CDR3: ASRGGGQQPEAF

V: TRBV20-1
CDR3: SASDNWSNQPQH

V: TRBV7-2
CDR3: ASSLYTGENIQY

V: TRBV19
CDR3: GAEGTGNTIY

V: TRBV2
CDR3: ASSDMTSGVGETQY

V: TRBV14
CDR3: ASSLSLGLADHNEQF

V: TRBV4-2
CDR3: ARRGLAGGGADTQY

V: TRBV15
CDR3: ATSREQTDQH

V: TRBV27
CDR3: ASSFSPISGANVLT

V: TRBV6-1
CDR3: ASSVWGAWDTNQPQH

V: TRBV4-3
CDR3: ASSPRGRDHYGYT

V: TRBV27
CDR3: ASSFGGRVRGYT

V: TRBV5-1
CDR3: ASSLAPGQAYEQY

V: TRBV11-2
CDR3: ASSSRDGYNEQF

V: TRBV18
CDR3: ASSPLSVEETQY

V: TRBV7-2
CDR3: ASSLEGQIYGYT

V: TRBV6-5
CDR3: ASITGGLSNQPQH